These T cell receptor beta chains were read from a single sample in a study of response to subunit inactivated influenza vaccine. TCRdb ran MiXCR on the RT-PCR reads and lists one entry per CDR3 protein. The sample contains 300,000 to 350,000 distinct CDR3 sequences, just over 20% of which appear only once. The source material was PBMCs from blood, sampled less than 22 months after vaccination. These receptors all come from a man between 50 and 69 years old who received an inactivated influenza vaccine. Both conserved end residues are trimmed from each CDR3. Part of the rows lack a size; the others show once, few, many or a class for expanded clones.

v_call | clone_size | cdr3_aa
TRBV7-8 | - | ASSSSTQAYGYT
TRBV5-1 | - | ASSIGRATNEKLF
TRBV3-1 | - | ASSQEGPGELF
TRBV2 | few | ASSRQTPPDTQY
TRBV9 | few | ASSVDGRQPQH
TRBV12-3/TRBV12-4 | few | ASSGAFEAF
TRBV19 | few | ASGQGANTEAF
TRBV28 | - | ASSLGLLYRRGNQPQH
TRBV7-6 | few | ASSLVRSAGELF
TRBV9 | - | ASSPQAGYSTDTQY
TRBV6-2/TRBV6-3 | few | ASSLQSYSNQPQH
TRBV10-3 | - | AIWGGRGANVLT
TRBV19 | few | ASSIWDRGNSQPQH
TRBV7-3 | - | ASSSRHVAESSYEQY
TRBV6-1 | - | ASRAGGFFYGYT
TRBV18 | - | ASSPLLAGSFNEQF
TRBV6-2/TRBV6-3 | few | ASTGLSLGAF
TRBV20-1 | few | SATQTDRDTQY
TRBV5-5 | many | ASSPRSTEAF
TRBV20-1 | many | SAILLSGNTIY
TRBV5-1 | many | ASSLDGSGNTIY
TRBV20-1 | - | SAPTANYGYT
TRBV5-1 | many | ASSADTGYGYT
TRBV20-1 | few | SARDRARSSYNSPLH
TRBV2 | - | ASNLRAVDTIY